This T cell receptor beta chain was identified during a study of blood T cell repertoires in COVID-19. V dropped 5 bases and J dropped 0 bases, with 14 bases sitting between them. Germline V gene lookup returns CDR1 KGHSH and CDR2 LQKENI. The CDR3 sequence is 15 residues long. Patients in Seattle were enrolled during active infection, then followed longitudinally. Clones were sequenced by immunoSEQ multiplex PCR, and TCRdb holds only the in-frame ones, with some missing. The sample lists 250,000 to 300,000 clones, about 86% seen once, with about an eighth in the top ten. Sequencing input: peripheral blood. The clonotype was recovered from a woman in her 70s with COVID-19, enrolled during active disease. This chain connects TRBV18 to TRBJ2-7, with D possibly being TRBD1 (5 bases). The CDR3, as DNA: TGTGCCAGCTCAGCGGACAACAGTATCTCCTACGAGCAGTACTTC. Translation gives CASSADNSISYEQYF.